A single sample is the source of the 20 T cell receptor beta chains below, sequenced in a study of T cells in Graves' hyperthyroidism and ophthalmopathy. RNA transcripts gave rise to amplified TCR beta CDR3 regions. First-round RT-PCR targeting the TCR CDR3 was performed with the HTBI primer set. One entry per CDR3 protein results from TCRdb running MiXCR on the multiplex PCR reads. The sample lists approximately 410,000 distinct CDR3 sequences, 12% to 15% occurring once. The sequenced material came from blood. The origin of the receptors is a woman in her late teens or twenties with Graves' hyperthyroidism.

This clonotype was recorded at least ten times. The chain uses TRBV27 and TRBJ1-1; tentatively, D is TRBD1 (6 bases). The V end was cut by 7 bases, the J end by 4 bases, with 16 bases between. The germline CDR1 and CDR2 sequences are MNHEY and SMNVEV (reference sequence). The CDR3 contains 14 residues. CDR3 loop: CASTRVAGATEAFF. The CDR3 DNA reads as TGTGCCAGCACCCGGGTAGCGGGGGCCACTGAAGCTTTCTTT.

The sample holds a few counts of this clonotype. The rearrangement uses TRBV30 and TRBJ2-1; no clear D. The V end lost 4 bases, the J end lost 2 bases, and 9 bases lay between the germline ends. The CDR3 sequence is 13 residues long. Germline loops: CDR1 GTSNPN, CDR2 SVGIG (reference sequence). The CDR3 sequence is CAWTRTPYNEQFF. The CDR3 DNA is TGTGCCTGGACGAGGACGCCCTACAATGAGCAGTTCTTC.

At least ten counts were recorded for this clonotype. This chain uses TRBV27 with TRBJ2-5; 7 positions agree with TRBD2. V was clipped by 3 bases and J by 4 bases; unmatched bases: 8. The CDR3 runs 15 residues. Germline V gene lookup returns CDR1 MNHEY and CDR2 SMNVEV (reference sequence). CDR3: CASSFGAGEGETQYF. The CDR3 DNA reads TGTGCCAGCAGTTTCGGCGCGGGAGAAGGAGAGACCCAGTACTTC.

This clonotype has a count of ten or more. J is TRBJ1-5 and V is TRBV6-2 or TRBV6-3; D is unresolved. Germline CDR1 MNHEY, CDR2 SVGEGT. The length of the CDR3 is 12 residues. Trimming pared 6 bases from V and 0 bases from J, leaving 3 bases between. This chain's CDR3 is CASRLSNQPQHF. The CDR3 bases are TGTGCCAGCAGACTTAGCAATCAGCCCCAGCATTTT.

At least ten counts were recorded for this clonotype. The chain joins TRBV28 to TRBJ2-7; no reliable D call. CDR3 size: 14 residues. CDR1 and CDR2 from the germline V gene are MDHEN and SYDVKM. Trimming shortened V by 5 bases and J by 5 bases, and 16 bases separated the two germline ends. The CDR3 spells CASSTDARVHEQYF. Here the CDR3 DNA reads TGTGCCAGCAGTACGGACGCGAGAGTCCACGAGCAGTACTTC.

This clonotype was found a few times. The chain joins TRBV29-1 to TRBJ2-3; 8 bases line up with TRBD2. J lost 2 bases, V lost 6 bases, and 7 bases had no gene match. The CDR3 covers 14 residues. Looked up from germline, CDR1 is SQVTM and CDR2 is ANQGSEA. The DNA of the CDR3 is TGCAGCGTGCCCATAGCGGGATCCACAGATACGCAGTATTTT. Translating it yields CSVPIAGSTDTQYF.

The sample holds many counts of this clonotype. The chain combines TRBV27 with TRBJ1-1; D gene uncertain. V was trimmed by 0 bases and J by 5 bases, leaving 7 bases between them. Germline lookup yields CDR1 MNHEY and CDR2 SMNVEV (reference sequence). The CDR3 covers 13 residues. CDR3: CASSLSVGTEAFF. In DNA form, the CDR3 reads TGTGCCAGCAGTTTATCCGTGGGGACTGAAGCTTTCTTT.

This clonotype was seen repeatedly, ten times or more. This chain connects TRBV12-3 or TRBV12-4 to TRBJ2-2; D is unresolved. CDR3 length: 14 amino acids. V was clipped by 3 bases and J by 3 bases, with 8 bases between them. The CDR3 DNA follows: TGTGCCAGCAGTTTGGGGATCGACACCGGGGAGCTGTTTTTT. This translates into CASSLGIDTGELFF.

This clonotype was seen a handful of times. V and J are TRBV25-1 and TRBJ1-6, with 7 bases lining up with TRBD1. The trim removed 3 bases at V and 4 bases at J, leaving 6 bases unmatched. Germline values: CDR1 MGHDK, CDR2 SYGVNS. The CDR3 totals 16 residues. The CDR3 protein is CASSDVWGQYNSPLHF. The CDR3, as DNA: TGTGCCAGCAGTGATGTCTGGGGACAGTATAATTCACCCCTCCACTTT.

This clonotype was counted only a few times. V gene TRBV11-2 combines with J gene TRBJ2-7; a possible D gene is TRBD2 (6 bases). V dropped 2 bases and J dropped 3 bases, with 11 bases sitting between them. Germline assignment: CDR1 SGHAT and CDR2 FQNNGV. The CDR3 loop spans 14 amino acids. The CDR3 coding sequence is TGTGCCAGCAGCTTATCCAGCGGGCACTACGAGCAGTACTTC. It specifies CASSLSSGHYEQYF. The full variable domain, with the rest looked up from reference TRBV11-2 and TRBJ2-7, is EAGVAQSPRYKIIEKRQSVAFWCNPISGHATLYWYQQILGQGPKLLIQFQNNGVVDDSQLPKDRFSAERLKGVDSTLKIQPAKLEDSAVYLCASSLSSGHYEQYFGPGTRLTVT.

This clonotype was found many times. The chain employs TRBV6-5 and TRBJ1-5; no firm D call. CDR1 is MNHEY and CDR2 is SVGAGI in the germline V gene. V lost 0 bases and J lost 2, with 11 bases in between. CDR3 length: 16 residues. The CDR3 reads CASSYSSQRGNQPQHF. CDR3 nucleotide sequence: TGTGCCAGCAGTTACTCTTCCCAACGGGGCAATCAGCCCCAGCATTTT.

This clonotype was observed at least ten times. The rearrangement uses TRBV15 and TRBJ2-3; no definite D call. The CDR3 contains 12 residues. Trimming removed 5 bases from V and 2 bases from J, with 5 bases in between. Looked up from germline, CDR1 is LNHNV and CDR2 is YYDKDF (reference sequence). Here the CDR3 reads CATSGTTDTQYF. The CDR3 coding sequence is TGTGCCACCAGCGGAACCACAGATACGCAGTATTTT.

Many counts were recorded for this clonotype. The chain employs TRBV7-2 and TRBJ1-1; 8 bases map to TRBD1. The CDR3 contains 16 residues. In germline, CDR1 is SGHTA, CDR2 FQGNSA. V lost 1 base and J lost 5; bases outside the gene matches: 9. The CDR3 is CASSLGPPGGETEAFF. CDR3 nucleotide sequence: TGTGCCAGCAGCTTAGGCCCCCCAGGGGGCGAGACTGAAGCTTTCTTT.

Many counts were recorded for this clonotype. The chain recombines TRBV12-3 or TRBV12-4 with TRBJ1-1, with 8 bases aligning to TRBD1. The CDR3 consists of 15 residues. Losses at the gene ends were 5 bases for V and 2 bases for J; bases not matched to a gene: 7. CDR3 sequence (DNA): TGTGCCAGCAGTCCGAGACAGGGGCTAAACACTGAAGCTTTCTTT. This gives the protein CASSPRQGLNTEAFF.

In this sample, this clonotype turned up many times. V is TRBV11-2 and J is TRBJ2-7; no reliable D call. V was shortened by 2 bases and J by 5 bases, with 13 bases between the two germline ends. The CDR3 is 14 residues long. In germline, CDR1 is SGHAT, CDR2 FQNNGV. Here the CDR3 reads CASSLSTLDDEQYF. DNA for the CDR3: TGTGCCAGCAGCTTATCGACGCTTGACGACGAGCAGTACTTC.

This clonotype appeared many times. DNA for the CDR3: TGTGCCAGCAGTTTTTCGACTAGCGGCTACGAGCAGTACTTC. It codes for CASSFSTSGYEQYF. The chain recombines TRBV27 with TRBJ2-7; 9 bases agree with TRBD2. This CDR3 is 14 amino acids long. V was pared by 3 bases and J by 3 bases, with 3 bases of the junction left unmatched. Germline V gives CDR1 MNHEY, CDR2 SMNVEV (reference sequence).

Turning to this clonotype: The conserved closing phenylalanine or tryptophan is absent in this CDR3, likely reflecting a read error. V gene TRBV7-9 combines with J gene TRBJ2-1, with D unclear. V gave up 1 base and J gave up 0 bases, with 10 bases separating them. The germline V gene encodes CDR1 SEHNR and CDR2 FQNEAQ (reference sequence). The CDR3 is 16 amino acids. The CDR3 DNA follows: TGTGCCAGCAGCTTAGGAGCGCCGATCTCCTACAATGAGCAGTTCTGC. It encodes CASSLGAPISYNEQFC.

The rearrangement joins TRBV4-3 to TRBJ1-3, with 7 bases matching TRBD1. This CDR3 comprises 15 residues. Germline trimming cut 0 bases from V and 8 bases from J; bases unmatched to any gene: 7. Germline V gene data show CDR1 as LGHNA and CDR2 as YSLEER. The chain's CDR3 is CASSQDRGTADTIYF. DNA for the CDR3: TGCGCCAGCAGCCAAGACAGGGGGACAGCGGACACCATATATTTT.

The genes are TRBV28 and TRBJ1-6; tentatively, D is TRBD1 (6 bases). Germline lookup yields CDR1 MDHEN and CDR2 SYDVKM. CDR3 length: 13 amino acids. The V end was cut by 11 bases, the J end by 7 bases, with 15 bases between. In DNA, the CDR3 is TGTGCCGGCGGCCGGGACAAGAATTCACCCCTCCACTTT. Protein product: CAGGRDKNSPLHF.

This clonotype was recorded many times. V and J are TRBV19 and TRBJ1-5, with D tentatively TRBD1 (6 bases). V lost 2 bases and J lost 7, with 21 bases in between. Germline V gives CDR1 LNHDA, CDR2 SQIVND (reference sequence). This CDR3 is built from 17 residues. The CDR3 is CASSIKGDTNRNQPQHF. As DNA, the CDR3 is TGTGCCAGTAGTATAAAGGGGGACACCAACAGGAACCAGCCCCAGCATTTT.